This T cell receptor (beta chain) was identified in a study of beta chain features in type 1 diabetes. Once sorted, every population was more than 95% pure. Every isolated RNA sample was fully reverse transcribed, so sequencing captured expressed TCRB transcripts. The method was immunoSEQ multiplex PCR; TCRdb's version includes in-frame clones alone and lacks a portion of them. The repertoire holds about 150,000 clones, with 10% to 15% as singletons. Study observations and caveats: Moderate yet significant TCRB CDR3 shortening was seen in Type 1 diabetes patients in all four CD4+ subsets.

Germline V gene sequence: CDR1 MNHNS, CDR2 SASEGT. CDR3 length equals 13 residues. This clone was counted only a few times. Its antigen remains unidentified. The receptor was derived from a man aged 18 to 29 with type 1 diabetes. The source material was central memory CD4+ T cells from blood. The rearrangement joins TRBV6-1 to TRBJ2-5; D gene uncertain. The DNA end favors TRBJ2-7, so the J call may be wrong. CDR3 coding DNA: TGTGCCAGCCTCCTCCCCGTTAGCTACGAGCAGTACTTC. Translation gives CASLLPVSYEQYF.